The 26 T cell receptor beta chains given below trace back to one sample, sequenced in a study of shared clonotypes between healthy human individuals. Clones were read by immunoSEQ multiplex PCR, and TCRdb kept only the in-frame ones, dropping some. In the table there are about 2 million clones, about 95% of which are singletons. Naive-designated CD8 cells lacked CD45RO, were positively enriched for CCR7, and omitted terminally differentiated effector memory CD45RA+ cells. The specimen sequenced was naive CD8+ T cells sorted from blood. The receptors were sampled from a man aged 18-30 years in good health.

A single count supports this clone. The same CDR3 is also encoded by other DNA sequences in this sample. The chain has TRBV5-1 and TRBJ2-2; D is unclear. Germline CDR1 and CDR2: SGHRS and YFSETQ. Trimming took 0 bases from V and 0 from J, leaving 3 bases between them. The CDR3 covers 14 residues. This chain's CDR3 is CASSLDPNTGELFF. The CDR3 DNA reads TGCGCCAGCAGCTTGGATCCGAACACCGGGGAGCTGTTTTTT. The full variable domain, in which reference TRBV5-1 and TRBJ2-2 provide the parts outside the CDR3, is KAGVTQTPRYLIKTRGQQVTLSCSPISGHRSVSWYQQTPGQGLQFLFEYFSETQRNKGNFPGRFSGRQFSNSRSEMNVSTLELGDSALYLCASSLDPNTGELFFGEGSRLTVL.

The chain joins TRBV27 to TRBJ2-7; 10 bases match TRBD2. V was clipped by 5 bases and J by 0 bases; unmatched bases: 7. CDR3 size: 16 residues. Germline V CDR1 and CDR2: MNHEY, SMNVEV (reference sequence). The CDR3 is CASSPSSGGASYEQYF. The CDR3 bases are TGTGCCAGCAGTCCTTCCAGCGGGGGGGCCTCCTACGAGCAGTACTTC.

This clone has only one observation. This chain connects TRBV5-1 to TRBJ1-2; 9 nucleotides line up with TRBD1. The CDR3 is 13 residues long. With V trimmed by 0 bases and J by 7 bases, 1 base remained unmatched. Looked up from germline, CDR1 is SGHRS and CDR2 is YFSETQ. The CDR3 region is CASSLATGGGYTF. Here the CDR3 DNA reads TGCGCCAGCAGCTTGGCGACAGGGGGTGGCTACACCTTC. Looking up the rest from reference TRBV5-1 and TRBJ1-2 gives the full variable domain: KAGVTQTPRYLIKTRGQQVTLSCSPISGHRSVSWYQQTPGQGLQFLFEYFSETQRNKGNFPGRFSGRQFSNSRSEMNVSTLELGDSALYLCASSLATGGGYTFGSGTRLTVV.

This chain joins TRBV5-1 and TRBJ2-7; TRBD1 aligns across 7 bases. CDR1 SGHRS and CDR2 YFSETQ come from the germline V gene. The junction had 12 bases not matched to a gene; V was cut back by 4 bases and J by 5 bases. This CDR3 region has 15 residues. The CDR3 loop is CASSPRQGSTHEQYF. The CDR3 bases are TGCGCCAGCAGCCCCAGACAGGGCTCGACCCACGAGCAGTACTTC.

This clone was recorded a few times. CDR3 DNA: TGCGCCAGCAGCCCGTCCCTAGCGGGGAGGAGCTCCTACAATGAGCAGTTCTTC. Protein: CASSPSLAGRSSYNEQFF. The chain has TRBV5-1 and TRBJ2-1, with 9 bases identical to TRBD2. The V and J ends lost 4 bases and 0 bases, in that order; junction bases with no gene match: 11. The CDR3 is 18 residues long. CDR1 SGHRS and CDR2 YFSETQ come from the germline V gene.

V is TRBV11-2 and J is TRBJ2-7; 8 bases are shared with TRBD2. Germline trimming cut 4 bases from V and 0 bases from J; bases unmatched to any gene: 5. Looked up from germline, CDR1 is SGHAT and CDR2 is FQNNGV. This CDR3 is 15 amino acids long. Here the CDR3 DNA reads TGTGCCAGCAGCTCCGAAGCGGGGGCCTCCTACGAGCAGTACTTC. Amino acids: CASSSEAGASYEQYF.

The chain combines TRBV7-6 with TRBJ2-3; D ambiguous. Deletions cut 1 base from V and 3 bases from J, with 5 bases between. This CDR3 contains 13 residues. Germline CDR1 reads SGHVS; CDR2 reads FNYEAQ. The CDR3 DNA sequence: TGTGCCAGCAGCTTAGAGGCAACAGATACGCAGTATTTT. Its protein is CASSLEATDTQYF. The variable domain in full, completed from reference TRBV7-6 and TRBJ2-3, reads GAGVSQSPRYKVTKRGQDVALRCDPISGHVSLYWYRQALGQGPEFLTYFNYEAQQDKSGLPNDRFSAERPEGSISTLTIQRTEQRDSAMYRCASSLEATDTQYFGPGTRLTVL.

The sample holds one count of this clone. The chain joins TRBV7-2 to TRBJ2-7; TRBD2 matches at 9 bases. CDR1 and CDR2 (germline): SGHTA, FQGNSA. CDR3 size: 14 residues. Unmatched junction bases numbered 6, after V lost 5 bases and J lost 4 bases. Here the CDR3 reads CASSRSGSQYEQYF. CDR3 bases: TGTGCCAGCAGCCGTAGCGGGAGCCAATACGAGCAGTACTTC. The full variable domain, completed using reference TRBV7-2 and TRBJ2-7, is GAGVSQSPSNKVTEKGKDVELRCDPISGHTALYWYRQSLGQGLEFLIYFQGNSAPDKSGLPSDRFSAERTGGSVSTLTIQRTQQEDSAVYLCASSRSGSQYEQYFGPGTRLTVT.

This clone has more than one count but fewer than ten. Additional DNA sequences in this sample encode the identical CDR3. CDR3 amino acids: CASSYGASYEQYF. CDR3 nucleotides: TGTGCCAGCAGTTACGGAGCCTCCTACGAGCAGTACTTC. The V call is TRBV6-5, the J call TRBJ2-7; D unclear. Trimming cost V 2 bases and J 0 bases, with 5 bases left between them. This CDR3 contains 13 residues. Germline V gene data show CDR1 as MNHEY and CDR2 as SVGAGI.

The genes are TRBV7-9 and TRBJ1-3; 8 bases are a match to TRBD1. Per the germline V gene, CDR1 is SEHNR and CDR2 is FQNEAQ (reference sequence). Losses at the gene ends were 5 bases for V and 9 bases for J; bases not matched to a gene: 15. The CDR3 contains 16 residues. The CDR3 DNA is TGTGCCAGCAGCGCAGTGACAGGGGATGAGTCATCCACCATATATTTT. Protein product: CASSAVTGDESSTIYF.

Of note for this clone: In the same sample, other DNA sequences code for this CDR3. The chain links TRBV5-4 to TRBJ1-2; the D is unclear. Trimming took 0 bases from V and 7 from J, leaving 4 bases between them. From germline, CDR1 is SGHNT and CDR2 YYREEE (reference sequence). This CDR3 comprises 11 residues. Here the CDR3 reads CASSLVGGYTF. CDR3 sequence (DNA): TGTGCCAGCAGCTTGGTAGGTGGCTACACCTTC.

The chain joins TRBV9 to TRBJ1-2; 11 nucleotides match TRBD1. This CDR3 region has 15 residues. Germline lookup yields CDR1 SGDLS and CDR2 YYNGEE. V was pared by 3 bases and J by 3 bases, with 4 bases of the junction left unmatched. The CDR3 coding sequence is TGTGCCAGCAGCGCGGGACAGGGGGTTGACTATGGCTACACCTTC. Translating it yields CASSAGQGVDYGYTF. The whole variable domain, filled in from reference TRBV9 and TRBJ1-2, reads DSGVTQTPKHLITATGQRVTLRCSPRSGDLSVYWYQQSLDQGLQFLIQYYNGEERAKGNILERFSAQQFPDLHSELNLSSLELGDSALYFCASSAGQGVDYGYTFGSGTRLTVV.

The table lists this clone with a count of one. The rearrangement uses TRBV5-4 and TRBJ2-7; D is perhaps TRBD2 (7 bases). Germline CDR1 reads SGHNT; CDR2 reads YYREEE (reference sequence). The CDR3 length is 16 residues. Trimming took 3 bases from V and 1 from J, leaving 17 bases between them. The CDR3 nucleotides read TGTGCCAGCAGCTGGGAGGGGGTCCCCTCTTCCTACGAGCAGTACTTC. This codes for CASSWEGVPSSYEQYF. The full variable domain, its missing parts supplied by reference TRBV5-4 and TRBJ2-7, is ETGVTQSPTHLIKTRGQQVTLRCSSQSGHNTVSWYQQALGQGPQFIFQYYREEENGRGNFPPRFSGLQFPNYSSELNVNALELDDSALYLCASSWEGVPSSYEQYFGPGTRLTVT.

V gene TRBV9 combines with J gene TRBJ1-2; D not resolved. The V gene's germline CDR1 is SGDLS and CDR2 YYNGEE. The CDR3 covers 13 residues. V lost 0 bases to trimming and J lost 8 bases, with 11 bases between them. In DNA form, the CDR3 reads TGTGCCAGCAGCGTAGTCCCCGGGGAGGGCTACACCTTC. This sequence encodes CASSVVPGEGYTF.

This rearrangement joins TRBV6-5 to TRBJ2-3; 10 bases are a match to TRBD1. The germline gives CDR1 MNHEY, CDR2 SVGAGI. The CDR3 has 15 amino acids. V was clipped by 5 bases and J by 4 bases; unmatched bases: 6. The CDR3 nucleotides are TGTGCCAGCAGTCGCCGGGACAGGGGCTCAGATACGCAGTATTTT. Residues: CASSRRDRGSDTQYF.

The rearrangement uses TRBV30 and TRBJ2-7; no firm D call. Germline CDR1 GTSNPN, CDR2 SVGIG (reference sequence). V was trimmed by 3 bases and J by 7 bases, leaving 16 bases between them. The CDR3 covers 13 residues. CDR3 nucleotide sequence: TGTGCCTGGAGCACGGGCACGTTGGGAGAGCAGTACTTC. The encoded protein is CAWSTGTLGEQYF.

Concerning this clone: This sample includes further DNA sequences coding for the same CDR3. V gene TRBV9 combines with J gene TRBJ2-3; D not certain. Germline CDR1 is SGDLS and CDR2 is YYNGEE. The CDR3 has 12 residues. The V end lost 0 bases, the J end lost 6 bases, and 5 bases lay between the germline ends. The CDR3 nucleotides are TGTGCCAGCAGCGTAGATAGCGATACGCAGTATTTT. As protein: CASSVDSDTQYF.

The genes are TRBV9 and TRBJ1-2; TRBD1 matches at 10 bases. With V trimmed by 4 bases and J by 4 bases, 7 bases remained unmatched. The CDR3 is made up of 15 amino acids. Germline lookup yields CDR1 SGDLS and CDR2 YYNGEE. The CDR3 DNA sequence: TGTGCCAGCAGCCTCGACAGGGGGCCTTTCTATGGCTACACCTTC. It is translated as CASSLDRGPFYGYTF. The full variable domain, rest sourced from reference TRBV9 and TRBJ1-2, is DSGVTQTPKHLITATGQRVTLRCSPRSGDLSVYWYQQSLDQGLQFLIQYYNGEERAKGNILERFSAQQFPDLHSELNLSSLELGDSALYFCASSLDRGPFYGYTFGSGTRLTVV.

V usage is TRBV4-1 and J usage is TRBJ2-1; D is undetermined. V gave up 0 bases and J gave up 8 bases, with 8 bases separating them. The CDR3 covers 13 residues. Per germline, CDR1 MGHRA and CDR2 YSYEKL. For the CDR3, the DNA is TGCGCCAGCAGCCAAGATTGGGTGTATGAGCAGTTCTTC. Translation: CASSQDWVYEQFF.

V is TRBV7-9 and J is TRBJ1-6; D gene uncertain. V was cut by 5 bases and J by 7 bases, with 6 bases left in between. This CDR3 region has 12 residues. From germline, CDR1 is SEHNR and CDR2 FQNEAQ (reference sequence). CDR3 DNA: TGTGCCAGCAGCCTTATAAATTCACCCCTCCACTTT. It translates to CASSLINSPLHF.

In its sample, this clone was seen once. This chain links TRBV5-4 with TRBJ2-7; D may be TRBD1 or TRBD2 (5 bases each). The CDR3 runs 15 residues. Germline values: CDR1 SGHNT, CDR2 YYREEE (reference sequence). V shed 4 bases and J shed 0 bases, with 14 bases lying between them. This chain's CDR3 is CASSASGRPSYEQYF. The CDR3, as DNA: TGTGCCAGCAGCGCCTCGGGACGTCCCTCCTACGAGCAGTACTTC.

The count of this clone is one. The J gene is TRBJ2-1, the V gene TRBV7-9; no clear D. CDR1 and CDR2 from the germline V gene are SEHNR and FQNEAQ (reference sequence). Trimming removed 2 bases at V and 10 bases at J, with 6 bases between. The length of the CDR3 is 11 residues. CDR3 DNA: TGTGCCAGCAGCTTACTTTGGGAGCAGTTCTTC. This encodes CASSLLWEQFF.

The chain combines TRBV29-1 with TRBJ2-3; TRBD1 matches 7 bases. CDR3 length: 12 residues. Losses at the gene ends were 6 bases for V and 4 bases for J; bases not matched to a gene: 4. From germline, CDR1 is SQVTM and CDR2 ANQGSEA. CDR3 coding DNA: TGCAGCGTAGACAGGGTAGCAGATACGCAGTATTTT. This encodes CSVDRVADTQYF.

The chain employs TRBV28 and TRBJ2-7; D possibly matches TRBD1 or TRBD2 (5 bases each). There are 15 residues in the CDR3. V gave up 6 bases and J gave up 0 bases, with 15 bases separating them. CDR1 MDHEN and CDR2 SYDVKM come from the germline V gene. CDR3 protein: CASSLGTQSSYEQYF. In DNA, the CDR3 is TGTGCCAGCAGCCTCGGGACGCAAAGCTCCTACGAGCAGTACTTC.

With regard to this clone: Within the sample, other DNA sequences also encode this same CDR3. The gene calls are TRBV9 and TRBJ2-7, with D hard to call. Germline lookup yields CDR1 SGDLS and CDR2 YYNGEE. Trimming removed 0 bases from V and 0 bases from J, with 7 bases in between. The CDR3 extends over 14 amino acids. As DNA, the CDR3 is TGTGCCAGCAGCGTAGCGTCGGACTCCTACGAGCAGTACTTC. The encoded protein is CASSVASDSYEQYF.

The CDR3 region is CAISPVGGGGTDTQYF. The CDR3 coding sequence is TGTGCCATCAGCCCCGTGGGCGGGGGAGGTACAGATACGCAGTATTTT. This chain uses TRBV10-3 with TRBJ2-3; 7 bases are shared with TRBD2. V lost 6 bases, J lost 3 bases, and 12 bases stayed unmatched. This CDR3 region has 16 residues. CDR1 and CDR2 (germline): ENHRY, SYGVKD.